This T cell receptor beta chain was captured by sequencing in a study of shared clonotypes between healthy human individuals. Looked up from germline, CDR1 is SGHTA and CDR2 is FQGNSA. The ends lost 2 bases at V and 2 bases at J; junction bases unmatched: 4. The CDR3 spans 16 residues. TCRdb keeps only in-frame clones here, not all; method: immunoSEQ multiplex PCR. The sample carries 450,000 or so clones, 70% to 80% recorded once. The sample holds a few counts of this clone. The chain carries TRBV7-2 and TRBJ2-1; 9 bases align to TRBD2. The source material was PBMCs. This TCR came from a middle-aged woman in good health. Some clones in this sample may be carry-over from other donors' samples. The CDR3 is CASSLLAGTTYNEQFF. DNA for the CDR3: TGTGCCAGCAGCTTACTAGCGGGAACGACCTACAATGAGCAGTTCTTC.